This TCR beta chain was documented in a study of cytomegalovirus exposure and HLA in healthy donors. The wider study: Earlier sequencing of 150 million to 200 million T cells yielded approximately 120 million unique TCR beta sequences. Researchers found that around 80% of just under 400 genotyped donors fell within the Caucasian-associated ancestry cluster. Study-wide results and limits: Earlier analysis yielded a pattern in which most TCR beta V segments were productive about 90% or about 30% of the time. When analyzed later, a missense DCLRE1C variant was found to be linked to TCR beta V- and J-gene trimming.

Primers: 60 Vbeta forward and 13 Jbeta reverse. The data were produced by immunoSEQ multiplex PCR, yet TCRdb's version contains in-frame clones alone and is incomplete. Here the sample spans about 140,000 clones, around two thirds being singletons. As to this clone: The antigen is unknown.

Sequenced material: PBMCs. The source is a male donor in good health and CMV-seronegative.

The CDR3 DNA follows: TGTGCCAGCAGCTTTCACCCTCGGACTAGCGGAAACACCGGGGAGCTGTTTTTT. It specifies CASSFHPRTSGNTGELFF. This chain uses TRBV7-3 with TRBJ2-2, with 10 bases aligning to TRBD2. CDR1 and CDR2 (germline): SGHTA, FQGTGA. J was trimmed by 2 bases and V by 3 bases; bases with no gene match: 9. The CDR3 totals 18 residues.